A selection of T cell receptor beta chains follows, all from one sample in a study of shared clonotypes between healthy human individuals. Some clones are missing from TCRdb's copy, which holds only in-frame ones; the method was immunoSEQ multiplex PCR. The sample consists of about 2.1 million clones, around 93% of them appearing once. The sample taken for sequencing was naive CD8+ T cells from PBMCs. All receptors come from a man aged 18 to 30 in good health. Some clones in this sample may be carry-over from other donors' samples. The CDR3 runs from the conserved cysteine through the conserved F or W. The D gene is left open where the match is weak. Clone size is shown for a subset of rows, as once, few, many or a class of expanded clone.

J,size,D,V,CDR3,DNA
TRBJ2-2,-,TRBD2,TRBV28,CASSLLAGGDTGELFF,TGTGCCAGCAGCCTACTAGCGGGAGGCGATACCGGGGAGCTGTTTTTT
TRBJ2-1,once,-,TRBV6-4,CASSDGHEQFF,TGTGCCAGCAGTGACGGCCATGAGCAGTTCTTC
TRBJ1-1,few,TRBD1,TRBV30,CAWRGTGTTEAFF,TGTGCCTGGAGGGGGACAGGGACCACTGAAGCTTTCTTT
TRBJ1-5,-,-,TRBV7-8,CASSYTGFNQPQHF,TGTGCCAGCAGTTATACAGGGTTCAATCAGCCCCAGCATTTT
TRBJ2-7,-,-,TRBV6-4,CASSPGPGGTAHEQYF,TGTGCCAGCAGTCCGGGACCCGGGGGGACAGCCCACGAGCAGTACTTC
TRBJ2-1,-,TRBD2,TRBV29-1,CSVIPITSGRASEQFF,TGCAGCGTTATCCCCATTACTAGCGGGAGGGCCAGTGAGCAGTTCTTC
TRBJ2-3,-,TRBD1,TRBV28,CASRMDRGTDTQYF,TGTGCCAGCAGGATGGACAGGGGCACAGATACGCAGTATTTT
TRBJ1-1,-,-,TRBV11-2,CASSFREKNTEAFF,TGTGCCAGCAGCTTCAGGGAAAAGAACACTGAAGCTTTCTTT
TRBJ1-1,-,TRBD1,TRBV27,CASLDRGGTEAFF,TGTGCCAGCCTCGACAGGGGAGGGACTGAAGCTTTCTTT
TRBJ2-7,-,-,TRBV27,CASSLSGWGGYEQYF,TGTGCCAGCAGTTTATCAGGCTGGGGCGGGTACGAGCAGTACTTC
TRBJ1-2,-,TRBD1,TRBV9,CASSVNPTVTNPGQFNYGYTF,TGTGCCAGCAGCGTAAACCCAACGGTCACCAACCCGGGACAGTTTAACTATGGCTACACCTTC
TRBJ1-1,-,-,TRBV27,CASSLSPGGGGTEAFF,TGTGCCAGCAGTTTATCCCCCGGGGGGGGAGGTACTGAAGCTTTCTTT
TRBJ2-1,-,-,TRBV29-1,CGLWGNNEQFF,TGCGGACTGTGGGGAAACAATGAGCAGTTCTTC
TRBJ2-1,-,-,TRBV7-9,CASSFNFNEQFF,TGTGCCAGCAGCTTTAATTTCAATGAGCAGTTCTTC
TRBJ1-1,-,-,TRBV4-3,CASSQSSYLTEAFF,TGCGCCAGCAGCCAATCTAGCTACCTCACTGAAGCTTTCTTT
TRBJ2-1,-,TRBD1,TRBV27,CASSYGTVRNEQFF,TGTGCCAGCAGCTACGGGACAGTGAGAAATGAGCAGTTCTTC
TRBJ2-1,-,-,TRBV27,CASSAYPAGSYNEQFF,TGTGCCAGCAGTGCCTACCCCGCGGGGTCCTACAATGAGCAGTTCTTC
TRBJ1-6,-,-,TRBV25-1,CASKETGTVGSPLHF,TGTGCCAGCAAAGAAACCGGGACGGTTGGTTCACCCCTCCACTTT
TRBJ2-7,-,-,TRBV13,CASSNRRESYEQYF,TGTGCCAGCAGTAATAGGCGGGAATCCTACGAGCAGTACTTC
TRBJ2-1,once,-,TRBV4-1,CASSQEVRLDRYNEQFF,TGCGCCAGCAGCCAAGAGGTGCGCCTGGACAGATACAATGAGCAGTTCTTC
TRBJ2-7,-,-,TRBV28,CASSSGQGPYEQYF,TGTGCCAGCAGTTCCGGCCAGGGTCCCTACGAGCAGTACTTC
TRBJ2-2,-,-,TRBV30,CAWSERYRPGELFF,TGTGCCTGGAGTGAGAGGTACCGCCCTGGGGAGCTGTTTTTT
TRBJ2-1,-,TRBD2,TRBV11-2,CASSDSGRAYNEQFF,TGTGCCAGCAGCGATAGCGGGAGGGCCTACAATGAGCAGTTCTTC
TRBJ2-5,-,-,TRBV28,CASSPDSLQETQYF,TGTGCCAGCAGTCCCGACAGTTTACAAGAGACCCAGTACTTC
TRBJ1-4,-,-,TRBV6-5,CASSYGTNEKLFF,TGTGCCAGCAGTTACGGAACTAATGAAAAACTGTTTTTT
TRBJ2-3,-,TRBD1,TRBV19,CASSDRGGLADTQYF,TGTGCCAGTAGTGACAGGGGTGGTCTGGCAGATACGCAGTATTTT
TRBJ1-2,-,TRBD1,TRBV27,CASSPDRGGGYTF,TGTGCCAGCAGCCCGGACAGGGGTGGTGGCTACACCTTC
TRBJ1-3,-,-,TRBV11-2,CASSLGSSGNTIYF,TGTGCCAGCAGCTTAGGCAGCTCTGGAAACACCATATATTTT
TRBJ2-5,-,-,TRBV28,CASSLRSGVIQETQYF,TGTGCCAGCAGTTTACGATCAGGGGTCATCCAAGAGACCCAGTACTTC
TRBJ1-2,-,-,TRBV28,CASTQGERYTF,TGTGCCAGCACCCAGGGTGAACGCTACACCTTC
TRBJ2-5,-,TRBD2,TRBV27,CASSSGPGSGRETQYF,TGTGCCAGCAGTTCGGGCCCCGGTAGCGGGAGGGAGACCCAGTACTTC
TRBJ2-7,-,TRBD1,TRBV4-1,CASSQSSGGRAYEQYF,TGCGCCAGCAGCCAAAGCTCAGGGGGCCGCGCCTACGAGCAGTACTTC
TRBJ1-2,-,-,TRBV5-1,CASSLEGVGGNSNYGYTF,TGCGCCAGCAGCTTGGAAGGAGTAGGGGGGAACTCTAACTATGGCTACACCTTC
TRBJ1-4,-,TRBD1,TRBV10-1,CASSGQGDLPSAYEKLFF,TGCGCCAGCAGTGGACAGGGGGATCTCCCCTCCGCTTATGAAAAACTGTTTTTT
TRBJ1-1,-,-,TRBV29-1,CSVEDPQGRNTEAFF,TGCAGCGTTGAAGATCCCCAGGGGAGGAACACTGAAGCTTTCTTT
TRBJ1-2,-,-,TRBV28,CASSATSDSHYGYTF,TGTGCCAGCAGTGCTACCTCGGACAGCCACTATGGCTACACCTTC
TRBJ2-1,once,-,TRBV9,CASSVNGDNEQFF,TGTGCCAGCAGCGTAAACGGAGACAATGAGCAGTTCTTC
TRBJ1-1,-,-,TRBV19,CASSTKTLATEAFF,TGTGCCAGTAGTACCAAGACCTTGGCCACTGAAGCTTTCTTT
TRBJ1-1,-,-,TRBV30,CAWSQSPNTEAFF,TGTGCCTGGAGTCAGAGTCCGAACACTGAAGCTTTCTTT
TRBJ1-5,-,-,TRBV5-8,CASTNNQPQHF,TGTGCCAGCACCAATAATCAGCCCCAGCATTTT
TRBJ1-2,-,-,TRBV5-3,CARPTKRWSHYGYTF,TGTGCCAGACCGACAAAACGATGGAGCCACTATGGCTACACCTTC
TRBJ2-7,-,TRBD1,TRBV7-9,CASSRQGQGSYEQYF,TGTGCCAGCAGCCGACAGGGACAGGGCTCCTACGAGCAGTACTTC
TRBJ2-1,-,TRBD2,TRBV4-1,CASSQDTSGSRGQFF,TGCGCCAGCAGCCAAGACACTAGCGGGAGTCGGGGACAGTTCTTC
TRBJ1-5,-,TRBD1,TRBV2,CASRWTGDSNQPQHF,TGTGCCAGCAGGTGGACAGGGGATAGCAATCAGCCCCAGCATTTT
TRBJ1-3,-,-,TRBV7-2,CASSSLGSGNTIYF,TGTGCCAGCAGCTCCCTGGGAAGTGGAAACACCATATATTTT
TRBJ2-2,once,-,TRBV27,CASSFAYTGELFF,TGTGCCAGCAGTTTTGCTTACACCGGGGAGCTGTTTTTT
TRBJ1-1,few,-,TRBV18,CASSGRGPTTEAFF,TGTGCCAGCTCTGGCAGGGGTCCTACCACTGAAGCTTTCTTT
TRBJ2-1,-,-,TRBV19,CASRDRSYNEQFF,TGTGCCAGTAGGGACCGATCCTACAATGAGCAGTTCTTC
TRBJ2-1,-,TRBD2,TRBV5-8,CASSLGLAGEYNEQFF,TGTGCCAGCAGCTTGGGGCTAGCGGGGGAATACAATGAGCAGTTCTTC